These T cell receptor beta chains were read from a single sample in a study of blood T cell repertoires in COVID-19. Some clones are missing from TCRdb's copy, which holds only in-frame ones; the method was immunoSEQ multiplex PCR. The sample holds 150,000 to 200,000 clones, 86% seen once. What was sequenced was peripheral blood. Receptors originate from a man aged 50 to 59 with active or convalescent COVID-19. The CDR3 runs from the conserved cysteine through the conserved F or W. Each record gives: J gene, clone size, D gene, V gene, CDR3 protein, CDR3 DNA. D genes are given only for firm matches. Clone size appears in some rows only: once, few, many, or a class for an expanded clone.

>TRBJ1-1|NA|TRBD1|TRBV9
CASSAGDRASEAFF
TGTGCCAGCAGCGCAGGGGACAGGGCTTCTGAAGCTTTCTTT
>TRBJ2-5|NA|TRBD1|TRBV19
CASTPSGDRKETQYF
TGTGCCAGTACCCCAAGTGGGGACAGAAAAGAGACCCAGTACTTC
>TRBJ1-2|NA|TRBD1|TRBV28
CASSAGQGNYGYTF
TGTGCCAGCAGTGCGGGACAGGGGAACTATGGCTACACCTTC
>TRBJ1-2|NA|NA|TRBV20-1
CSGEGDYGYTF
TGCAGCGGGGAGGGAGACTATGGCTACACCTTC
>TRBJ1-3|NA|TRBD1|TRBV5-4
CASRGGQGNTIYF
TGTGCCAGCAGGGGGGGACAGGGAAACACCATATATTTT
>TRBJ2-5|NA|NA|TRBV10-3
CAIRAQDPETQYF
TGTGCCATCAGGGCACAGGACCCGGAGACCCAGTACTTC
>TRBJ2-3|NA|TRBD2|TRBV6-5
CASSYSGRADTQYF
TGTGCCAGCAGTTACTCGGGGAGGGCAGATACGCAGTATTTT
>TRBJ2-7|NA|NA|TRBV6-5
CASSYLGAGEQYF
TGTGCCAGCAGTTACTTAGGGGCGGGGGAGCAGTACTTC
>TRBJ2-7|NA|NA|TRBV18
CASSPNAGQTYEQYF
TGTGCCAGCTCCCCAAATGCGGGACAGACCTACGAGCAGTACTTC
>TRBJ1-1|NA|NA|TRBV7-2
CASSLDRETEAFF
TGTGCCAGCAGCTTAGACAGGGAAACTGAAGCTTTCTTT
>TRBJ1-5|NA|NA|TRBV25-1
CASTNPGGNQPQHF
TGTGCCAGCACCAATCCGGGGGGCAATCAGCCCCAGCATTTT
>TRBJ1-1|NA|TRBD1|TRBV28
CASSSAGTVNTEAFF
TGTGCCAGCAGTTCCGCCGGGACAGTGAACACTGAAGCTTTCTTT
>TRBJ2-2|NA|NA|TRBV6-4
CASSDSAEGRMGELFF
TGTGCCAGCAGTGACTCGGCGGAGGGGCGGATGGGGGAGCTGTTTTTT
>TRBJ2-5|NA|TRBD2|TRBV10-2
CASSDAGVRETQYF
TGCGCCAGCAGTGACGCGGGAGTCCGGGAGACCCAGTACTTC
>TRBJ1-5|NA|NA|TRBV6-2/TRBV6-3
CASSYSSVNQPQHF
TGTGCCAGCAGTTACTCGTCAGTGAATCAGCCCCAGCATTTT
>TRBJ2-1|NA|TRBD1|TRBV29-1
CSGGGTGFDDEQFF
TGCAGCGGTGGCGGGACAGGGTTCGATGATGAGCAGTTCTTC
>TRBJ1-2|NA|TRBD1|TRBV5-1
CASSPHRGGYTF
TGCGCCAGCAGCCCCCACAGGGGCGGCTACACCTTC
>TRBJ1-2|NA|NA|TRBV6-6
CASSYSPYGYTF
TGTGCCAGCAGTTACAGCCCCTATGGCTACACCTTC
>TRBJ2-7|NA|NA|TRBV18
CASSPGEGVSYEQYF
TGTGCCAGCTCACCGGGAGAGGGGGTCTCCTACGAGCAGTACTTC
>TRBJ2-3|NA|NA|TRBV12-2
CASRISLRGGQGSTDTQYF
TGTGCAAGTCGCATCTCCCTCAGGGGGGGACAGGGAAGCACAGATACGCAGTATTTT
>TRBJ1-1|NA|NA|TRBV5-1
CASSLGTKNTEAFF
TGCGCCAGCAGCTTGGGCACAAAGAACACTGAAGCTTTCTTT
>TRBJ1-4|NA|NA|TRBV29-1
CSVESRGGEKLFF
TGCAGCGTTGAATCGAGGGGGGGTGAAAAACTGTTTTTT
>TRBJ2-3|NA|TRBD2|TRBV19
CASSAGTSAYTDTQYF
TGTGCCAGTAGTGCAGGAACTAGCGCATACACAGATACGCAGTATTTT
>TRBJ1-1|NA|TRBD1|TRBV5-1
CASSSGTGEGLDTEAFF
TGCGCCAGCAGCTCCGGGACAGGGGAAGGGTTGGACACTGAAGCTTTCTTT
>TRBJ2-5|once|NA|TRBV4-2
CASSQGSSEETQYF
TGTGCCAGCAGCCAAGGGTCTAGCGAGGAGACCCAGTACTTC
>TRBJ1-1|once|NA|TRBV28
CASSLSGLGAFF
TGTGCCAGCAGTTTATCAGGGTTGGGGGCTTTCTTT
>TRBJ1-5|NA|TRBD1|TRBV5-6
CASSRGQASNQPQHF
TGTGCCAGCAGCCGGGGACAGGCGAGCAATCAGCCCCAGCATTTT
>TRBJ1-3|NA|TRBD1|TRBV5-1
CASSHGQAVSGNTIYF
TGCGCCAGCAGCCACGGACAGGCAGTCTCTGGAAACACCATATATTTT
>TRBJ1-2|NA|NA|TRBV10-2
CASSERPGGRMNYGYTF
TGCGCCAGCAGTGAGAGGCCCGGGGGACGGATGAACTATGGCTACACCTTC
>TRBJ2-3|NA|NA|TRBV29-1
CSVTPGLGGNTDTQYF
TGCAGCGTTACTCCCGGGTTAGGCGGCAACACAGATACGCAGTATTTT
>TRBJ2-5|NA|NA|TRBV18
CASSQGGLSGAQYF
TGTGCCAGCTCACAAGGCGGCCTTTCCGGGGCCCAGTACTTC
>TRBJ2-1|NA|NA|TRBV9
CASSLTNPGNSYNEQFF
TGTGCCAGCAGCCTAACCAATCCGGGAAACTCCTACAATGAGCAGTTCTTC
>TRBJ2-1|NA|TRBD2|TRBV13
CASTNSGGFRYDNEQFF
TGTGCCAGCACAAATAGCGGGGGGTTCAGGTACGACAATGAGCAGTTCTTC
>TRBJ1-4|NA|NA|TRBV9
CASSVGRAGEKLFF
TGTGCCAGCAGCGTAGGGAGAGCTGGTGAAAAACTGTTTTTT
>TRBJ2-1|NA|TRBD2|TRBV6-5
CASSSSGGAYNEQFF
TGTGCCAGCAGTTCTAGCGGGGGGGCCTACAATGAGCAGTTCTTC
>TRBJ1-2|NA|NA|TRBV19
CASNGVGGRYGYTF
TGTGCCAGTAACGGGGTCGGAGGTCGATATGGCTACACCTTC
>TRBJ1-2|NA|TRBD1|TRBV6-2/TRBV6-3
CASSSPPGQGINYGYTF
TGTGCCAGCAGTTCCCCTCCGGGACAGGGTATTAACTATGGCTACACCTTC
>TRBJ2-3|NA|NA|TRBV18
CATHPSSGTDTQYF
TGTGCCACCCACCCCTCTTCAGGCACAGATACGCAGTATTTT
>TRBJ1-5|few|TRBD1|TRBV7-9
CASSLTGDQPQHF
TGTGCCAGCAGCTTGACAGGGGATCAGCCCCAGCATTTT
>TRBJ2-2|NA|NA|TRBV9
CASNLGGPNTGELFF
TGTGCCAGCAATCTTGGAGGTCCGAACACCGGGGAGCTGTTTTTT
>TRBJ2-7|NA|NA|TRBV7-9
CASSDSQGKYEQYF
TGTGCCAGCAGCGATTCGCAGGGAAAATACGAGCAGTACTTC
>TRBJ2-6|few|TRBD2|TRBV28
CASSPAGVAGDPKSGANVLTF
TGTGCCAGCAGTCCCGCAGGTGTAGCGGGAGACCCCAAATCTGGGGCCAACGTCCTGACTTTC
>TRBJ1-1|NA|TRBD1|TRBV28
CASSLQTGSDTEAFF
TGTGCCAGCAGTTTACAGACAGGGTCGGACACTGAAGCTTTCTTT
>TRBJ2-7|NA|TRBD1|TRBV28
CASGRTGPYEQYF
TGTGCCAGCGGTAGGACAGGTCCCTACGAGCAGTACTTC
>TRBJ1-2|NA|TRBD1|TRBV11-2
CASSIDRGYGYTF
TGTGCCAGCAGCATCGACAGGGGGTATGGCTACACCTTC
>TRBJ1-2|NA|NA|TRBV7-9
CASTSSWAGANYGYTF
TGTGCCAGCACCTCCAGTTGGGCAGGGGCTAACTATGGCTACACCTTC
>TRBJ1-1|NA|NA|TRBV4-1
CASSQASMGGSNTEAFF
TGCGCCAGCAGCCAAGCCTCGATGGGGGGGTCTAACACTGAAGCTTTCTTT
>TRBJ1-2|NA|NA|TRBV18
CASSPPQGANYGYTF
TGTGCCAGCTCACCACCGCAGGGTGCTAACTATGGCTACACCTTC
>TRBJ2-5|NA|NA|TRBV3-1/TRBV3-2
CASSRNRAETQYF
TGTGCCAGCAGCCGCAACAGGGCGGAGACCCAGTACTTC
>TRBJ2-3|NA|NA|TRBV5-1
CASSLAPSSGTDTQYF
TGCGCCAGCAGCTTGGCCCCGTCTAGCGGCACAGATACGCAGTATTTT
>TRBJ1-5|NA|TRBD1|TRBV12-3/TRBV12-4
CASRDRGVEPQHF
TGTGCCAGCCGGGACAGGGGGGTGGAGCCCCAGCATTTT
>TRBJ1-3|NA|NA|TRBV18
CASSPPDTTGNTIYF
TGTGCCAGCTCACCCCCGGACACTACCGGAAACACCATATATTTT
>TRBJ2-1|NA|NA|TRBV25-1
CASSDMNEQFF
TGTGCCAGCAGTGATATGAATGAGCAGTTCTTC
>TRBJ2-3|once|TRBD2|TRBV11-3
CASSLTSGVTDTQYF
TGTGCCAGCAGCTTAACTAGCGGGGTCACAGATACGCAGTATTTT
>TRBJ1-1|NA|NA|TRBV28
CASSFGWANTEAFF
TGTGCCAGCAGTTTTGGGTGGGCGAACACTGAAGCTTTCTTT
>TRBJ1-1|once|TRBD1|TRBV3-1/TRBV3-2
CASSQGGNTEAFF
TGTGCCAGCAGTCAGGGGGGGAACACTGAAGCTTTCTTT